Below are 26 T cell receptor beta chains sequenced from a single sample in a study of cytomegalovirus exposure and HLA in healthy donors. This table comes from immunoSEQ multiplex PCR, and its TCRdb copy is limited to in-frame clones, with some not included. The table lists 130,000 or so clones, more than 75% of them singletons. Sequencing used PBMCs. The receptors derive from a woman in her twenties or thirties in good health and CMV-seronegative.

The V call is TRBV7-2, the J call TRBJ2-5; 11 nucleotides line up with TRBD1. Germline lookup yields CDR1 SGHTA and CDR2 FQGNSA. The CDR3 covers 15 residues. The V and J ends lost 3 bases and 5 bases, in that order; junction bases with no gene match: 5. The CDR3 is CASSLDRGRTETQYF. The CDR3 nucleotides are TGTGCCAGCAGCTTGGACAGGGGGCGTACCGAGACCCAGTACTTC.

This rearrangement joins TRBV7-9 to TRBJ1-4; unclear D gene. Trimming took off 5 bases at V and 8 bases at J, with 6 bases between the two ends. This CDR3 contains 11 residues. Germline CDR1 SEHNR, CDR2 FQNEAQ (reference sequence). The CDR3 bases are TGTGCCAGCAGCCCACGGGAAAAACTGTTTTTT. Encoded protein: CASSPREKLFF.

This clone has just one count. The chain recombines TRBV27 with TRBJ2-3; maybe TRBD1 (6 bases). V was trimmed by 4 bases and J by 4 bases, leaving 18 bases between them. CDR1 and CDR2 from the germline V gene are MNHEY and SMNVEV (reference sequence). The CDR3 has 16 amino acids. The CDR3 bases are TGTGCCAGCAGTTCCTCTGGGACAATAAGGGCAGATACGCAGTATTTT. It is translated as CASSSSGTIRADTQYF.

The V and J genes are TRBV7-8 and TRBJ1-3, with TRBD1 matching over 7 bases. J was trimmed by 2 bases and V by 3 bases; bases with no gene match: 10. The germline gives CDR1 SGHVS, CDR2 FQNEAQ. The CDR3 consists of 17 residues. Here the CDR3 reads CASSFRNRGSTGNTIYF. The CDR3, as DNA: TGTGCCAGCAGCTTTAGGAACAGGGGCTCGACTGGAAACACCATATATTTT.

This sequence joins TRBV4-2 and TRBJ2-2; 9 nucleotides line up with TRBD1. The CDR3 contains 14 residues. Trimming at V came to 6 bases and at J to 7 bases, leaving 6 bases not matched to a gene. Germline V gene lookup returns CDR1 LGHNA and CDR2 YNFKEQ. The CDR3 sequence is CASSWDRVGGELFF. In DNA form, the CDR3 reads TGTGCCAGCAGTTGGGACAGGGTTGGCGGGGAGCTGTTTTTT.

The chain has TRBV29-1 and TRBJ2-3; a weak D match, TRBD2 (5 bases). This CDR3 is 14 amino acids long. V lost 3 bases and J 4 bases, leaving 14 bases between the germline ends. Germline assignment: CDR1 SQVTM and CDR2 ANQGSEA. The CDR3, as DNA: TGCAGCGTTGAGGTTTACGGAGGATCAGATACGCAGTATTTT. The encoded protein is CSVEVYGGSDTQYF.

This chain connects TRBV30 to TRBJ2-3; TRBD2 matches at 7 bases. The V gene end was trimmed by 4 bases and the J gene end by 4 bases; junction bases not matched to a gene: 8. From germline, CDR1 is GTSNPN and CDR2 SVGIG (reference sequence). The length of the CDR3 is 14 residues. The CDR3 reads CAWMSLAGADTQYF. DNA for the CDR3: TGTGCCTGGATGAGCCTGGCGGGGGCAGATACGCAGTATTTT.

CDR3 amino acids: CASSGANRGLEQYF. CDR3 nucleotides: TGTGCCAGTAGTGGAGCGAACAGGGGGCTCGAGCAGTACTTC. The J gene is TRBJ2-7, the V gene TRBV19; TRBD1 agrees at 9 bases. The CDR3 is 14 residues long. The J segment lost 6 bases and the V segment lost 5 bases, leaving 8 bases of the junction unmatched. Per germline, CDR1 LNHDA and CDR2 SQIVND (reference sequence).

The V call is TRBV10-3, the J call TRBJ2-3, with D perhaps TRBD2 (6 bases). Germline loops: CDR1 ENHRY, CDR2 SYGVKD. CDR3 length equals 18 residues. The V end was cut by 0 bases, the J end by 6 bases, with 22 bases between. CDR3 amino acids: CAISESVSASAHPDTQYF. Here the CDR3 DNA reads TGTGCCATCAGTGAGTCCGTATCGGCTAGCGCACACCCCGATACGCAGTATTTT.

The gene calls are TRBV6-5 and TRBJ2-3, with D perhaps matching TRBD2 (5 bases). V was shortened by 7 bases and J by 0 bases, with 11 bases between the two germline ends. The CDR3 has 14 amino acids. In germline, CDR1 is MNHEY, CDR2 SVGAGI. The CDR3 loop is CASTPWRSTDTQYF. DNA for the CDR3: TGTGCCAGCACCCCGTGGAGGAGCACAGATACGCAGTATTTT.

This clone showed up just a few times. The chain recombines TRBV9 with TRBJ1-2; 7 positions agree with TRBD1. The CDR3 loop spans 15 amino acids. J lost 8 bases, V lost 1 base, and 11 bases had no gene match. CDR1 SGDLS and CDR2 YYNGEE come from the germline V gene. This CDR3 reads CASSVFAGPGGGYTF. The CDR3 region has the DNA TGTGCCAGCAGCGTATTCGCAGGCCCAGGGGGAGGCTACACCTTC.

The J gene is TRBJ2-7, the V gene TRBV11-3; a weak D match, TRBD1 (6 bases). The CDR3 length is 16 residues. Trimming took 4 bases from V and 0 from J, leaving 16 bases between them. The germline gives CDR1 SGHNT, CDR2 YENEEA. The CDR3 protein is CASSSKKQGYSYEQYF. DNA of the CDR3: TGTGCCAGCAGCTCGAAGAAACAGGGCTACTCCTACGAGCAGTACTTC.

This rearrangement joins TRBV27 to TRBJ1-1; tentatively, D is TRBD1 (5 bases). CDR1 is MNHEY and CDR2 is SMNVEV in the germline V gene (reference sequence). This CDR3 is built from 18 residues. The ends were cut back, 5 bases at V and 7 bases at J, with 29 bases in the middle. The CDR3: CASSPSGGRWWSAFEAFF. In DNA form, the CDR3 reads TGTGCCAGCAGTCCATCGGGGGGACGATGGTGGTCCGCGTTTGAAGCTTTCTTT.

This sequence joins TRBV21-1 and TRBJ2-7; whether TRBD1, the table's D call, matches the DNA was not checked. TRBV21-1 is labeled a pseudogene. The CDR3 is 15 amino acids. This CDR3 reads CASSKLNGPIYEQYF. The CDR3 bases are TGTGCCAGCAGCAAACTGAATGGGCCCATCTACGAGCAGTACTTC.

V gene TRBV4-1 combines with J gene TRBJ2-1; the match to TRBD1 covers 7 bases. The V and J ends lost 5 bases and 0 bases, in that order; junction bases with no gene match: 7. The CDR3 is made up of 16 amino acids. The germline V gene has CDR1 MGHRA and CDR2 YSYEKL. The CDR3 spells CASSSPGQSSYNEQFF. The CDR3 DNA follows: TGCGCCAGCAGCTCGCCGGGACAGAGCTCCTACAATGAGCAGTTCTTC.

The chain uses TRBV6-1 and TRBJ1-4; tentative D call: TRBD1 (6 bases). V was clipped by 6 bases and J by 8 bases, with 19 bases between them. From germline, CDR1 is MNHNS and CDR2 SASEGT. The CDR3 runs 15 residues. The DNA for the CDR3 is TGTGCCAGCAGCACCGAGGGGGGGATTGGGGAAAAACTGTTTTTT. It is translated as CASSTEGGIGEKLFF.

This chain joins TRBV5-6 and TRBJ2-5, with D unresolved. Trimming shortened V by 0 bases and J by 5 bases, and 14 bases separated the two germline ends. The CDR3 extends over 15 amino acids. Germline CDR1 and CDR2: SGHDT and YYEEEE. The CDR3 DNA follows: TGTGCCAGCAGCTTGGCTTCCCGGGTTTTGGAGACCCAGTACTTC. Its protein product is CASSLASRVLETQYF.

The table lists this clone with a count of one. This chain uses TRBV7-9 with TRBJ2-1; 10 bases are a match to TRBD1. Trimming took 1 base from V and 6 from J; bases not matched to a gene: 3. The V gene's germline CDR1 is SEHNR and CDR2 FQNEAQ (reference sequence). The CDR3 sequence is 15 residues long. The CDR3 nucleotides read TGTGCCAGCAGCTTAGGGACAGGGGGTACCAATGAGCAGTTCTTC. Translating gives CASSLGTGGTNEQFF.

The chain's CDR3 is CASSAEGGEMYEQYF. The CDR3 DNA reads as TGTGCCAGCAGCGCCGAGGGGGGGGAGATGTACGAGCAGTACTTC. This chain uses TRBV7-6 with TRBJ2-7, with D possibly being TRBD2 (7 bases). Germline values: CDR1 SGHVS, CDR2 FNYEAQ. The CDR3 has 15 amino acids. Trimming stripped 5 bases from V and 4 bases from J, with 18 bases between.

The chain has TRBV14 and TRBJ1-2; D might be TRBD1 (5 bases). Trimming removed 1 base from V and 8 bases from J, with 23 bases in between. The germline V gene has CDR1 SGHDN and CDR2 FVKESK. The CDR3 consists of 17 residues. CDR3 bases: TGTGCCAGCAGCCAAGGCCCCCCTTGGCAGGGAATGGGCGGCTACACCTTC. It translates to CASSQGPPWQGMGGYTF.

V is TRBV6-6 and J is TRBJ2-1; a possible D gene is TRBD1 (5 bases). This CDR3 is 13 amino acids long. CDR1 MNHNY and CDR2 SVGAGI come from the germline V gene (reference sequence). V shed 6 bases and J shed 7 bases, with 13 bases lying between them. In DNA, the CDR3 is TGTGCCAGCAGCATTGACAGACGTAATGAGCAGTTCTTC. Its protein product is CASSIDRRNEQFF.

The V gene is TRBV7-9, the J gene TRBJ1-2; maybe TRBD1 (5 bases). This CDR3 is 11 amino acids long. Germline V gene lookup returns CDR1 SEHNR and CDR2 FQNEAQ (reference sequence). The V end lost 5 bases, the J end lost 10 bases, and 11 bases lay between the germline ends. CDR3 sequence: CASSPGTAYTF. The DNA for the CDR3 is TGTGCCAGCAGCCCAGGGACTGCCTACACCTTC.

The CDR3 protein is CASSGALSGPYNEQFF. CDR3 nucleotides: TGTGCCAGTAGTGGGGCCCTTAGCGGGCCTTACAATGAGCAGTTCTTC. The genes are TRBV19 and TRBJ2-1; 7 bases fit TRBD2. With V trimmed by 5 bases and J by 4 bases, 11 bases remained unmatched. CDR3 length: 16 residues. Germline V gene sequence: CDR1 LNHDA, CDR2 SQIVND (reference sequence). Full variable domain (outside the CDR3, taken from reference TRBV19 and TRBJ2-1): DGGITQSPKYLFRKEGQNVTLSCEQNLNHDAMYWYRQDPGQGLRLIYYSQIVNDFQKGDIAEGYSVSREKKESFPLTVTSAQKNPTAFYLCASSGALSGPYNEQFFGPGTRLTVL.

The chain carries TRBV21-1 and TRBJ2-7; TRBD1 was called by the table and not checked on the DNA. TRBV21-1 is recorded as a pseudogene. CDR3 length equals 16 residues. The CDR3 here is CASSKGWVGTVFEQYF. The CDR3, as DNA: TGTGCCAGCAGCAAAGGATGGGTGGGGACAGTCTTCGAGCAGTACTTC.

This chain uses TRBV30 with TRBJ1-1, with TRBD1 matching 7 bases. V was clipped by 6 bases and J by 1 base; unmatched bases: 2. Germline CDR1 reads GTSNPN; CDR2 reads SVGIG (reference sequence). The CDR3 has 12 amino acids. CDR3 DNA: TGTGCCTGCCACAGGGGGAACACTGAAGCTTTCTTT. This codes for CACHRGNTEAFF.

The gene calls are TRBV5-1 and TRBJ1-2; D perhaps matches TRBD1 (5 bases). The length of the CDR3 is 15 residues. Trimming removed 0 bases from V and 3 bases from J, with 12 bases in between. Germline V lookup: CDR1 SGHRS, CDR2 YFSETQ. CDR3: CASSLGGAGDYGYTF. CDR3 coding DNA: TGCGCCAGCAGCTTGGGTGGGGCAGGTGACTATGGCTACACCTTC.